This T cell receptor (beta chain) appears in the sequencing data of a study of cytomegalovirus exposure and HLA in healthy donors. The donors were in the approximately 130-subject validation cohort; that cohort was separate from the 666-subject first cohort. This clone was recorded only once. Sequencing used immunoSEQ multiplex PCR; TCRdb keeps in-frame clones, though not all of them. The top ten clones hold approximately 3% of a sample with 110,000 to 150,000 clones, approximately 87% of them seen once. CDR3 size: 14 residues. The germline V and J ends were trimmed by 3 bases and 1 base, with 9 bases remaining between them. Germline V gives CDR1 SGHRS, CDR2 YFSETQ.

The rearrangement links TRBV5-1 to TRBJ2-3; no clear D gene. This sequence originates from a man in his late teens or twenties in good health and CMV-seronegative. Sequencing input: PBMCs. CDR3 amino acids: CASSSVRGTDTQYF. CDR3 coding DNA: TGCGCCAGCAGCTCAGTCCGGGGCACAGATACGCAGTATTTT. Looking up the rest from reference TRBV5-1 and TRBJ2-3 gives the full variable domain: KAGVTQTPRYLIKTRGQQVTLSCSPISGHRSVSWYQQTPGQGLQFLFEYFSETQRNKGNFPGRFSGRQFSNSRSEMNVSTLELGDSALYLCASSSVRGTDTQYFGPGTRLTVL.